The 9 T cell receptor beta chains below all came from one sample that was sequenced in a study of control samples from healthy donors and cancer patients. The table came from immunoSEQ multiplex PCR; TCRdb's copy has only in-frame clones and leaves some out. Of 100,000 or so clones in the sample, roughly nine tenths were seen once. Material for sequencing was blood. These receptors were taken from a woman in her forties or fifties in good health.

This rearrangement joins TRBV7-2 to TRBJ2-3, with 12 bases that match TRBD2. The germline CDR1 and CDR2 sequences are SGHTA and FQGNSA. This CDR3 comprises 16 residues. With V trimmed by 1 base and J by 6 bases, 5 bases remained unmatched. The CDR3 DNA sequence: TGTGCCAGCAGCTTAGAACTAGCGGGAGGAGTGGATACGCAGTATTTT. Its protein is CASSLELAGGVDTQYF.

The chain carries TRBV5-1 and TRBJ2-3; TRBD2 might be the D (6 bases). V lost 4 bases, J lost 5 bases, and 14 bases lay in between. Germline V CDR1 and CDR2: SGHRS, YFSETQ. The CDR3 is made up of 14 amino acids. The CDR3 region is CASSPIGGGDTQYF. In DNA, the CDR3 is TGCGCCAGCAGCCCCATCGGGGGAGGAGATACGCAGTATTTT.

The chain recombines TRBV7-6 with TRBJ2-7, with TRBD2 matching over 16 bases. With V trimmed by 5 bases and J by 7 bases, 11 bases remained unmatched. This CDR3 comprises 17 residues. The germline V gene has CDR1 SGHVS and CDR2 FNYEAQ. CDR3 in amino acids: CASSKGLAGGRGDEQYF. The CDR3 DNA is TGTGCCAGCAGCAAGGGACTAGCGGGAGGGAGGGGTGATGAGCAGTACTTC.

The gene calls are TRBV10-3 and TRBJ2-7, with 9 positions matching TRBD1. CDR3 length: 16 residues. CDR1 and CDR2 (germline): ENHRY, SYGVKD. The J segment lost 2 bases and the V segment lost 2 bases, leaving 7 bases of the junction unmatched. The CDR3 loop reads CAISEVWTGEAYEQYF. The CDR3 DNA follows: TGTGCCATCAGTGAGGTCTGGACAGGGGAAGCCTACGAGCAGTACTTC.

The V gene is TRBV9, the J gene TRBJ1-3; D call uncertain. The CDR3 runs 16 residues. Germline V CDR1 and CDR2: SGDLS, YYNGEE. V was clipped by 1 base and J by 0 bases, with 11 bases between them. The CDR3 DNA sequence: TGTGCCAGCAGCGTACAGGACCCTTTCTCTGGAAACACCATATATTTT. This codes for CASSVQDPFSGNTIYF.

The chain is built from TRBV9 and TRBJ2-7; D remains unclear. In germline, CDR1 is SGDLS, CDR2 YYNGEE. Trimming left V 0 bases short and J 1 base short, with 11 bases between. The CDR3 is 15 amino acids. This CDR3 is CASSVEPQYSYEQYF. CDR3 in DNA: TGTGCCAGCAGCGTAGAGCCACAGTATTCCTACGAGCAGTACTTC.

The chain combines TRBV4-2 with TRBJ1-3, with D possibly TRBD1 on 5 matching bases. The CDR3 has 17 residues. The germline V gene encodes CDR1 LGHNA and CDR2 YNFKEQ. V lost 0 bases, J lost 2 bases, and 14 bases lay in between. The CDR3 DNA is TGTGCCAGCAGCCAAGATCCAGGACAAGGGCCTGGAAACACCATATATTTT. This encodes CASSQDPGQGPGNTIYF.

The chain employs TRBV9 and TRBJ2-3; 9 bases fit TRBD2. In germline, CDR1 is SGDLS, CDR2 YYNGEE. Trimming cost V 3 bases and J 2 bases; bases outside gene matches: 7. The CDR3 runs 16 residues. CDR3: CASSGLAEVITDTQYF. CDR3 nucleotide sequence: TGTGCCAGCAGCGGACTAGCGGAAGTTATCACAGATACGCAGTATTTT.

The CDR3 DNA reads as TGTGCCAGCAGCCCCAAGGGGCAGGGGGACACCGGGGAGCTGTTTTTT. This encodes CASSPKGQGDTGELFF. V and J are TRBV7-9 and TRBJ2-2; TRBD1 matches 7 bases. V gave up 5 bases and J gave up 3 bases; unmatched junction bases: 9. Germline V lookup: CDR1 SEHNR, CDR2 FQNEAQ (reference sequence). The CDR3 extends over 16 amino acids.